Below, 28 T cell receptor beta chains from the same sample are listed, as sequenced in a study of blood T cell repertoires in COVID-19. Sequencing used immunoSEQ multiplex PCR; TCRdb keeps in-frame clones, though not all of them. Counted here are 450,000 or so clones, 85% to 90% occurring once; the ten biggest clones make up 0.7% to 1%. What was sequenced was peripheral blood. The receptors shown here come from a man between 18 and 29 years old with COVID-19, enrolled during active disease.

The CDR3 nucleotides read TGTGCCACCAGTGATGGTACAGGGTGGACGCAGTATTTT. Residues: CATSDGTGWTQYF. The V gene is TRBV24-1, the J gene TRBJ2-3, with TRBD1 as a possible D gene (6 bases). The CDR3 covers 13 residues. Germline loops: CDR1 KGHDR, CDR2 SFDVKD. The ends were cut back, 3 bases at V and 9 bases at J, with 12 bases in the middle.

V is TRBV6-5 and J is TRBJ1-5, with 7 positions matching TRBD1. The V and J ends lost 0 bases and 5 bases, in that order; junction bases with no gene match: 4. The CDR3 is 15 residues long. Looked up from germline, CDR1 is MNHEY and CDR2 is SVGAGI. For the CDR3, the DNA is TGTGCCAGCAGTTACTCCAACAGGGGACATCAGCCCCAGCATTTT. Translating gives CASSYSNRGHQPQHF.

The chain employs TRBV6-6 and TRBJ1-2; D is perhaps TRBD1 (6 bases). CDR3 length: 14 residues. Germline CDR1 is MNHNY and CDR2 is SVGAGI (reference sequence). The V and J ends lost 5 bases and 4 bases respectively, with 14 bases between them. This chain's CDR3 is CASSPAQGSYGYTF. The CDR3 DNA follows: TGTGCCAGCAGTCCCGCCCAGGGGAGCTATGGCTACACCTTC.

This rearrangement joins TRBV7-9 to TRBJ1-2; a weak D match, TRBD1 (6 bases). The CDR3 totals 14 residues. Germline CDR1 SEHNR, CDR2 FQNEAQ (reference sequence). V was cut by 3 bases and J by 2 bases, with 10 bases left in between. CDR3 DNA sequence: TGTGCCAGCAGCTTTGGGGGCGCGAACTATGGCTACACCTTC. Its translation is CASSFGGANYGYTF.

The rearrangement joins TRBV6-5 to TRBJ1-1; 9 nucleotides align to TRBD1. V trimming: 6 bases; J trimming: 10 bases; junction bases outside the gene matches: 9. This CDR3 region has 13 residues. Germline V lookup: CDR1 MNHEY, CDR2 SVGAGI. The CDR3 loop is CASSPGTGLRAFF. The CDR3 bases are TGTGCCAGCAGCCCGGGGACAGGGCTTAGAGCTTTCTTT.

This clone was picked up one time. This sequence joins TRBV6-5 and TRBJ2-2; D is possibly TRBD1 (6 bases). The germline V gene has CDR1 MNHEY and CDR2 SVGAGI. The CDR3 is 15 amino acids. V lost 5 bases and J 7 bases, leaving 17 bases between the germline ends. The CDR3 sequence is CASSTRNGTFGELFF. The CDR3 DNA reads as TGTGCCAGCAGTACCCGTAACGGGACATTCGGGGAGCTGTTTTTT.

The chain has TRBV15 and TRBJ2-7; D is possibly TRBD2 (5 bases). Trimming shortened V by 0 bases and J by 4 bases, and 13 bases separated the two germline ends. The V gene's germline CDR1 is LNHNV and CDR2 YYDKDF (reference sequence). The CDR3 has 15 residues. DNA for the CDR3: TGTGCCACCAGCAGAGATACCGGACTTTCATACGAGCAGTACTTC. Translated: CATSRDTGLSYEQYF.

This clone came up a few times. The V gene is TRBV7-2, the J gene TRBJ1-2; 8 bases map to TRBD1. Germline V gene data show CDR1 as SGHTA and CDR2 as FQGNSA. There are 17 residues in the CDR3. V lost 6 bases, J lost 2 bases, and 14 bases stayed unmatched. CDR3 loop: CASSADRTGMINYGYTF. For the CDR3, the DNA is TGTGCCAGCAGTGCGGACCGGACAGGGATGATAAACTATGGCTACACCTTC.

There are a few counts of this clone. The chain employs TRBV15 and TRBJ2-1; TRBD1 aligns across 7 bases. The ends lost 2 bases at V and 3 bases at J; junction bases unmatched: 7. CDR1 and CDR2 from the germline V gene are LNHNV and YYDKDF (reference sequence). The CDR3 has 16 residues. CDR3 protein: CATSRTRDSIYNEQFF. DNA for the CDR3: TGTGCCACCAGCAGAACCCGGGACAGCATCTACAATGAGCAGTTCTTC.

The gene calls are TRBV27 and TRBJ2-7, with D possibly TRBD2 on 6 matching bases. The CDR3 length is 14 residues. The germline CDR1 and CDR2 sequences are MNHEY and SMNVEV (reference sequence). V lost 6 bases to trimming and J lost 7 bases, with 19 bases between them. For the CDR3, the DNA is TGTGCCAGCAGATACGGGAGTGGTAGTAAGGAGCAGTACTTC. It yields the protein CASRYGSGSKEQYF.

The CDR3 protein is CASSEARRTGNQPQHF. In DNA form, the CDR3 reads TGTGCCAGCAGTGAAGCGCGAAGGACAGGTAATCAGCCCCAGCATTTT. The chain uses TRBV6-1 and TRBJ1-5; 7 bases fit TRBD1. Trimming cost V 0 bases and J 4 bases; bases outside gene matches: 6. This CDR3 comprises 16 residues. Germline CDR1 reads MNHNS; CDR2 reads SASEGT.

V usage is TRBV6-6 and J usage is TRBJ1-5, with D possibly being TRBD1 (5 bases). CDR1 and CDR2 (germline): MNHNY, SVGAGI (reference sequence). The V and J ends lost 2 bases and 6 bases respectively, with 11 bases between them. CDR3 length: 14 residues. The CDR3 DNA reads as TGTGCCAGCAGTTACGGAGGGGACCGTCAGCCCCAGCATTTT. The encoded protein is CASSYGGDRQPQHF.

In DNA, the CDR3 is TGTGCCAGCAGCCAACGTAGCGGGGGGTCCTACAATGAGCAGTTCTTC. It codes for CASSQRSGGSYNEQFF. The V and J genes are TRBV14 and TRBJ2-1; 10 bases line up with TRBD2. V shed 2 bases and J 1 base; nucleotides not matched to a gene: 2. The CDR3 has 16 residues. In germline, CDR1 is SGHDN, CDR2 FVKESK.

The chain combines TRBV19 with TRBJ2-2; D may be TRBD1 (6 bases). The CDR3 is made up of 15 amino acids. Germline V gene lookup returns CDR1 LNHDA and CDR2 SQIVND (reference sequence). The V and J ends lost 10 bases and 4 bases respectively, with 19 bases between them. The CDR3 coding sequence is TGTGCCACTACAAAAACAGGGATTGGCACCGGGGAGCTGTTTTTT. Translation: CATTKTGIGTGELFF.

This chain connects TRBV3-1 (or the pseudogene TRBV3-2) to TRBJ2-1, with D tentatively TRBD2 (7 bases). The germline V gene encodes CDR1 LGHDT and CDR2 YNNKEL (reference sequence). The CDR3 contains 15 residues. V was clipped by 1 base and J by 8 bases, with 15 bases between them. The CDR3 sequence is CASSQGDTSVYEQFF. The CDR3 bases are TGTGCCAGCAGCCAAGGGGACACTAGCGTATATGAGCAGTTCTTC.

Here the CDR3 reads CASISGTLNYGYTF. CDR3 nucleotides: TGTGCCAGCATTTCGGGGACACTTAACTATGGCTACACCTTC. The V gene is TRBV6-5, the J gene TRBJ1-2, with D maybe TRBD1 (6 bases). V lost 7 bases to trimming and J lost 1 base, with 13 bases between them. The CDR3 is 14 residues long. CDR1 and CDR2 (germline): MNHEY, SVGAGI.

This sequence joins TRBV24-1 and TRBJ2-3; TRBD2 agrees at 10 bases. CDR1 and CDR2 (germline): KGHDR, SFDVKD. This CDR3 contains 15 residues. The ends lost 9 bases at V and 2 bases at J; junction bases unmatched: 7. In DNA form, the CDR3 reads TGTGCCACCGGCAGCGGGAGGGCCCTCACAGATACGCAGTATTTT. It encodes CATGSGRALTDTQYF.

This chain uses TRBV18 with TRBJ1-1, with D hard to call. The CDR3 has 14 residues. Looked up from germline, CDR1 is KGHSH and CDR2 is LQKENI. V was cut by 4 bases and J by 0 bases, with 9 bases left in between. The CDR3 DNA follows: TGTGCCAGCTCACTCGAGATTCTGAACACTGAAGCTTTCTTT. Its protein product is CASSLEILNTEAFF.

This chain connects TRBV5-1 to TRBJ2-1; possibly TRBD2 for D (6 bases). The V gene's germline CDR1 is SGHRS and CDR2 YFSETQ. The CDR3 extends over 18 amino acids. Deletions cut 1 base from V and 2 bases from J, with 19 bases between. CDR3 loop: CASSLLFLRGNTYNEQFF. The CDR3, as DNA: TGCGCCAGCAGCTTGTTATTTCTCCGCGGGAACACCTACAATGAGCAGTTCTTC.

The gene calls are TRBV3-1 (or the pseudogene TRBV3-2) and TRBJ2-1; 7 bases are a match to TRBD1. The CDR3 sequence is 15 residues long. Germline V gives CDR1 LGHDT, CDR2 YNNKEL (reference sequence). V lost 1 base, J lost 9 bases, and 9 bases stayed unmatched. Here the CDR3 DNA reads TGTGCCAGCAGCCAAGCGCCAGGGGGAAGTACTGAGCAGTTCTTC. Translation: CASSQAPGGSTEQFF.

V and J are TRBV13 and TRBJ2-3; 11 bases align to TRBD1. The J segment lost 1 base and the V segment lost 2 bases, leaving 2 bases of the junction unmatched. Germline CDR1 PRHDT, CDR2 FYEKMQ (reference sequence). The CDR3 has 16 residues. The CDR3 here is CASSLRTGGGTDTQYF. CDR3 coding DNA: TGTGCCAGCAGCTTACGGACAGGGGGCGGCACAGATACGCAGTATTTT.

The rearrangement joins TRBV27 to TRBJ2-2, with D possibly being TRBD2 (5 bases). The CDR3 loop spans 14 amino acids. CDR1 is MNHEY, CDR2 SMNVEV, per germline (reference sequence). Deletions cut 5 bases from V and 1 base from J, with 8 bases between. The CDR3 sequence is CASSPAGNTGELFF. The CDR3 DNA reads as TGTGCCAGCAGTCCGGCGGGGAACACCGGGGAGCTGTTTTTT.

This chain joins TRBV5-4 and TRBJ2-5, with 12 nucleotides matching TRBD2. CDR1 is SGHNT, CDR2 YYREEE, per germline (reference sequence). V gave up 4 bases and J gave up 5 bases; unmatched junction bases: 9. The CDR3 runs to 16 residues. The CDR3, as DNA: TGTGCCAGCAGCAGCCCTAGCGGGGGGGCCTACGAGACCCAGTACTTC. Translation gives CASSSPSGGAYETQYF.

This rearrangement joins TRBV11-3 to TRBJ1-1, with D possibly matching TRBD1 (5 bases). Between the trimmed V and J ends, which lost 1 base and 12 bases, there was a span of 18 bases. Germline lookup yields CDR1 SGHNT and CDR2 YENEEA. The CDR3 spans 14 residues. In DNA, the CDR3 is TGTGCCAGCAGCTTAGTACAACAGGAAAGATCGACTTTCTTT. It is translated as CASSLVQQERSTFF. Full variable domain (outside the CDR3, taken from reference TRBV11-3 and TRBJ1-1): EAGVVQSPRYKIIEKKQPVAFWCNPISGHNTLYWYLQNLGQGPELLIRYENEEAVDDSQLPKDRFSAERLKGVDSTLKIQPAELGDSAVYLCASSLVQQERSTFFGQGTRLTVV.

The V and J genes are TRBV2 and TRBJ2-5; 10 bases match TRBD2. The CDR3 has 16 amino acids. J was trimmed by 3 bases and V by 2 bases; bases with no gene match: 6. Germline CDR1 is SNHLY and CDR2 is FYNNEI. The DNA for the CDR3 is TGTGCCAGCAGTGAATTGGGACTAGCGCGAAAAGAGACCCAGTACTTC. It encodes CASSELGLARKETQYF.

This chain connects TRBV11-2 to TRBJ2-5, with TRBD1 identical over 7 bases. The CDR3 extends over 15 amino acids. Unmatched junction bases numbered 11, after V lost 5 bases and J lost 5 bases. Germline V CDR1 and CDR2: SGHAT, FQNNGV. The CDR3 sequence: CASSPPGGVGETQYF. Written as DNA, the CDR3 is TGTGCCAGCAGCCCCCCAGGGGGTGTCGGGGAGACCCAGTACTTC.

The J gene is TRBJ1-6, the V gene TRBV18; D remains unclear. The ends were cut back, 0 bases at V and 7 bases at J, with 13 bases in the middle. The CDR3 runs to 16 residues. CDR1 KGHSH and CDR2 LQKENI come from the germline V gene. The CDR3 bases are TGTGCCAGCTCACCACCGAGAGGCCAGCCCAATTCACCCCTCCACTTT. Amino acids: CASSPPRGQPNSPLHF.

The V and J genes are TRBV6-5 and TRBJ2-7, with 7 bases aligning to TRBD1. Germline lookup yields CDR1 MNHEY and CDR2 SVGAGI. CDR3 length equals 13 residues. V shed 4 bases, J shed 4 bases, and the junction held 4 bases outside the gene matches. The chain's CDR3 is CASSSDRPYEQYF. The CDR3 DNA follows: TGTGCCAGCAGTTCGGACAGGCCGTACGAGCAGTACTTC.